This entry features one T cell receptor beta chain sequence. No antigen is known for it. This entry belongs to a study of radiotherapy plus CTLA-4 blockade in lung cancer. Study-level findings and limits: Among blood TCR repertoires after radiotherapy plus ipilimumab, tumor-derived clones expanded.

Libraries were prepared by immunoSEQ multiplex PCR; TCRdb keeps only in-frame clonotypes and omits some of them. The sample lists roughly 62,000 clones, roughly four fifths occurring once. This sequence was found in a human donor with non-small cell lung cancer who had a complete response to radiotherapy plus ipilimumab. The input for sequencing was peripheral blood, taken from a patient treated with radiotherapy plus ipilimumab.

Here the CDR3 DNA reads TGTGCCAGCAGCTTGGTCGGGACAGGAGAAGGCTACGAGCAGTACTTC. It codes for CASSLVGTGEGYEQYF. The chain has TRBV11-2 and TRBJ2-7; TRBD1 matches at 8 bases. The junction had 10 bases not matched to a gene; V was cut back by 3 bases and J by 3 bases. This CDR3 spans 16 amino acids. CDR1 is SGHAT, CDR2 FQNNGV, per germline.